The 5 T cell receptor beta chains listed next were all sequenced from one sample in a study of T cells expressing NK-cell markers. TCRdb re-called the 5' RACE reads, yielding one record per CDR3 amino acid sequence without DNA. Seen in this sample are some 300,000 distinct CDR3 sequences; the ten most common clones hold approximately 0.39%. Sample: blood T cells: a sorted CD56 or NKG2C T cell subset, CD4+ or CD8+ T cells, or bulk PBMC T cells (not recorded which). The receptors shown here come from a man aged 18 to 29 in good health.

The chain links TRBV29-1 to TRBJ2-6. There are 15 residues in the CDR3. CDR1 and CDR2 from the germline V gene are SQVTM and ANQGSEA. The CDR3: CSVAVRKSGANVLTF. The full variable domain, with the rest looked up from reference TRBV29-1 and TRBJ2-6, is SAVISQKPSRDICQRGTSLTIQCQVDSQVTMMFWYRQQPGQSLTLIATANQGSEATYESGFVIDKFPISRPNLTFSTLTVSNMSPEDSSIYLCSVAVRKSGANVLTFGAGSRLTVL.

The chain uses TRBV24-1 and TRBJ2-3; TCRdb calls TRBD1, which cannot be checked without DNA. The germline V gene has CDR1 KGHDR and CDR2 SFDVKD. The CDR3 length is 17 residues. The CDR3 reads CATSDPGQGFWTDTQYF.

The chain has TRBV12-3 or TRBV12-4 and TRBJ2-1; TCRdb lists TRBD2, though no DNA is available to test this call. The CDR3 extends over 16 amino acids. Here the CDR3 reads CASSSQTSGIIDEQFF.

The V call is TRBV20-1, the J call TRBJ2-7; TCRdb gives TRBD2 as the D gene, but with no DNA this cannot be confirmed. This CDR3 is built from 13 residues. Germline V gives CDR1 DFQATT, CDR2 SNEGSKA (reference sequence). The CDR3 reads CSASPSGGVEQYF.

V and J are TRBV9 and TRBJ2-3. The germline CDR1 and CDR2 sequences are SGDLS and YYNGEE. This CDR3 is built from 14 residues. CDR3: CASSVGGLADTQYF.